This TCR beta chain was found in a study of blood T cell repertoires in COVID-19. This clone was detected once. After removal of 4 bases from V and 3 bases from J, the junction contained 2 bases not matched to a gene. The CDR3 extends over 13 amino acids. Germline loops: CDR1 GTSNPN, CDR2 SVGIG (reference sequence). The method was immunoSEQ multiplex PCR; TCRdb's version includes in-frame clones alone and lacks a portion of them. The table lists 100,000 to 150,000 clones, around four fifths of them singletons. Input material: peripheral blood. V is TRBV30 and J is TRBJ2-3; 9 nucleotides line up with TRBD1. The TCR was taken from a man of 80 years or more with active or convalescent COVID-19. CDR3 DNA: TGTGCCTGGAAGGACAGGGGAACAGATACGCAGTATTTT. Amino acid sequence: CAWKDRGTDTQYF.